The 25 T cell receptor beta chains presented below share a single source sample, sequenced in a study of cytomegalovirus exposure and HLA in healthy donors. Primers for the PCR totalled 60 Vbeta and 13 Jbeta. Clones were sequenced by immunoSEQ multiplex PCR, and TCRdb holds only the in-frame ones, with some missing. Its table records 200,000 to 250,000 clones. Sequencing was carried out using PBMCs. These receptor sequences come from a woman in her thirties in good health and CMV-seropositive.

The chain recombines TRBV10-1 with TRBJ1-4; 8 nucleotides align to TRBD1. J lost 6 bases, V lost 8 bases, and 5 bases had no gene match. The length of the CDR3 is 13 residues. Germline values: CDR1 WNHNN, CDR2 SYGVQD (reference sequence). The CDR3 sequence is CASGGTGDEKLFF. In DNA, the CDR3 is TGCGCCAGCGGAGGGACAGGTGATGAAAAACTGTTTTTT.

The chain joins TRBV2 to TRBJ2-7; 9 bases fit TRBD1. J was trimmed by 1 base and V by 10 bases; bases with no gene match: 5. This CDR3 is 13 amino acids long. Looked up from germline, CDR1 is SNHLY and CDR2 is FYNNEI. This CDR3 is CAIQTGGSYEQYF. CDR3 nucleotides: TGTGCCATCCAGACAGGGGGATCCTACGAGCAGTACTTC.

This chain connects TRBV9 to TRBJ2-5; the D gene is possibly TRBD1 (6 bases). TRBJ2-7 matches the DNA end more closely, so the J call is doubtful. CDR1 SGDLS and CDR2 YYNGEE come from the germline V gene. The CDR3 loop spans 14 amino acids. CDR3 region: CASSEGTRSYEQYF. CDR3 sequence (DNA): TGTGCCAGCAGCGAAGGGACAAGATCCTACGAGCAGTACTTC.

V and J are TRBV15 and TRBJ2-7, with 7 bases fitting TRBD1. CDR1 is LNHNV and CDR2 is YYDKDF in the germline V gene (reference sequence). The length of the CDR3 is 15 residues. The trim removed 3 bases at V and 3 bases at J, leaving 8 bases unmatched. The CDR3: CATSRRQGVRYEQYF. For the CDR3, the DNA is TGTGCCACCAGCAGGAGACAGGGAGTACGCTACGAGCAGTACTTC. Supplemented by reference TRBV15 and TRBJ2-7, the full variable domain reads DAMVIQNPRYQVTQFGKPVTLSCSQTLNHNVMYWYQQKSSQAPKLLFHYYDKDFNNEADTPDNFQSRRPNTSFCFLDIRSPGLGDTAMYLCATSRRQGVRYEQYFGPGTRLTVT.

The V call is TRBV7-9, the J call TRBJ2-2; 12 positions match TRBD2. V lost 3 bases to trimming and J lost 3 bases; unmatched junction nucleotides: 5. This CDR3 has 17 residues. In germline, CDR1 is SEHNR, CDR2 FQNEAQ (reference sequence). Here the CDR3 reads CASSLTSGGVDTGELFF. The CDR3 region has the DNA TGTGCCAGCAGCTTGACTAGCGGGGGCGTGGACACCGGGGAGCTGTTTTTT.

The chain combines TRBV18 with TRBJ1-5; D gene unclear. Trimming removed 3 bases at V and 4 bases at J, with 7 bases between. This CDR3 spans 13 amino acids. The V gene's germline CDR1 is KGHSH and CDR2 LQKENI. CDR3 in DNA: TGTGCCAGCTCACCTTCCAGGAATCAGCCCCAGCATTTT. Its translation: CASSPSRNQPQHF.

This chain connects TRBV6-6 to TRBJ1-5, with D tentatively TRBD1 (5 bases). Germline CDR1 and CDR2: MNHNY and SVGAGI (reference sequence). This CDR3 has 15 amino acids. The V and J ends lost 5 bases and 1 base respectively, with 12 bases between them. CDR3 sequence reads: CASSAGFLSNQPQHF. The CDR3 region has the DNA TGTGCCAGCAGTGCAGGGTTTTTGAGCAATCAGCCCCAGCATTTT.

V gene TRBV10-1 combines with J gene TRBJ1-4, with TRBD1 matching 10 bases. The CDR3 spans 14 residues. Germline lookup yields CDR1 WNHNN and CDR2 SYGVQD (reference sequence). The V gene end was trimmed by 6 bases and the J gene end by 6 bases; junction bases not matched to a gene: 4. The DNA of the CDR3 is TGCGCCAGCAGCCCCGGGACAGGGGATGAAAAACTGTTTTTT. It translates to CASSPGTGDEKLFF.

The rearrangement links TRBV6-1 to TRBJ1-6; 7 positions agree with TRBD1. Losses at the gene ends were 3 bases for V and 10 bases for J; bases not matched to a gene: 12. The CDR3 extends over 16 amino acids. From germline, CDR1 is MNHNS and CDR2 SASEGT. The CDR3 bases are TGTGCCAGCAGTGAGACCAGGGACAGCAGATCGTCACCCCTCCACTTT. Residues: CASSETRDSRSSPLHF.

This chain links TRBV7-2 with TRBJ1-5; the match to TRBD1 covers 8 bases. The CDR3 is 12 residues long. With V trimmed by 5 bases and J by 11 bases, 5 bases remained unmatched. Germline CDR1 is SGHTA and CDR2 is FQGNSA. CDR3 in amino acids: CASSARTGSQHF. The CDR3 nucleotides are TGTGCCAGCAGCGCGAGGACAGGGTCCCAGCATTTT.

The rearrangement links TRBV10-3 to TRBJ2-1; 7 nucleotides align to TRBD2. The V segment lost 6 bases and the J segment 7 bases; nucleotides outside the gene matches: 9. CDR1 ENHRY and CDR2 SYGVKD come from the germline V gene. This CDR3 is 14 amino acids long. The CDR3: CAIRKSGVENEQFF. The CDR3 coding sequence is TGTGCCATCAGGAAGAGCGGGGTTGAGAATGAGCAGTTCTTC.

J is TRBJ2-1 and V is TRBV20-1; no reliable D call. V lost 5 bases and J lost 11, with 4 bases in between. Germline CDR1 is DFQATT and CDR2 is SNEGSKA (reference sequence). The CDR3 is made up of 8 amino acids. The chain's CDR3 is CSASKQFF. Written as DNA, the CDR3 is TGCAGTGCTTCCAAGCAGTTCTTC.

The chain employs TRBV6-1 and TRBJ1-5, with D possibly TRBD1 on 5 matching bases. Germline CDR1 reads MNHNS; CDR2 reads SASEGT. The CDR3 runs 13 residues. Trimming shortened V by 8 bases and J by 4 bases, and 12 bases separated the two germline ends. The CDR3 is CASGTGNNQPQHF. CDR3 sequence (DNA): TGTGCCAGCGGCACAGGTAATAATCAGCCCCAGCATTTT.

The genes are TRBV6-5 and TRBJ2-2; TRBD1 aligns across 9 bases. Trimming took 4 bases from V and 4 from J; bases not matched to a gene: 1. Germline CDR1 reads MNHEY; CDR2 reads SVGAGI. This CDR3 region has 14 residues. The CDR3 DNA reads TGTGCCAGCAGTTCGACAGGGGGCACCGGGGAGCTGTTTTTT. Translating gives CASSSTGGTGELFF.

The rearrangement links TRBV19 to TRBJ1-4, with 9 bases aligning to TRBD1. The CDR3 sequence is 14 residues long. V was clipped by 7 bases and J by 7 bases; unmatched bases: 7. Germline CDR1 and CDR2: LNHDA and SQIVND (reference sequence). The CDR3 spells CASKPGQGGEKLFF. The CDR3 DNA reads TGTGCCAGTAAACCGGGACAGGGTGGTGAAAAACTGTTTTTT.

This rearrangement joins TRBV14 to TRBJ2-7; weak D call: TRBD2 (6 bases). The CDR3 has 15 residues. The V gene's germline CDR1 is SGHDN and CDR2 FVKESK. Trimming left V 4 bases short and J 3 bases short, with 16 bases between. The CDR3 here is CASSPKDGTFYEQYF. The CDR3 bases are TGTGCCAGCAGCCCTAAGGACGGGACTTTCTACGAGCAGTACTTC.

The chain links TRBV30 to TRBJ2-5, with 8 positions matching TRBD2. The J call may be mistaken, given a closer DNA end match to TRBJ2-7. The CDR3 has 14 amino acids. Germline V gives CDR1 GTSNPN, CDR2 SVGIG (reference sequence). This CDR3 reads CAWRIAGGTYEQYF. For the CDR3, the DNA is TGTGCCTGGAGGATCGCGGGAGGTACCTACGAGCAGTACTTC.

The rearrangement uses TRBV14 and TRBJ1-5, with a tentative D call TRBD1 (6 bases). V was trimmed by 4 bases and J by 5 bases, leaving 9 bases between them. This CDR3 contains 13 residues. The V gene's germline CDR1 is SGHDN and CDR2 FVKESK. CDR3 amino acids: CASSPGVHQPQHF. DNA of the CDR3: TGTGCCAGCAGCCCAGGGGTCCATCAGCCCCAGCATTTT. The full variable domain, rest sourced from reference TRBV14 and TRBJ1-5, is EAGVTQFPSHSVIEKGQTVTLRCDPISGHDNLYWYRRVMGKEIKFLLHFVKESKQDESGMPNNRFLAERTGGTYSTLKVQPAELEDSGVYFCASSPGVHQPQHFGDGTRLSIL.

The chain employs TRBV7-8 and TRBJ2-1, with D possibly matching TRBD2 (7 bases). Per germline, CDR1 SGHVS and CDR2 FQNEAQ. This CDR3 region has 15 residues. Deletions cut 2 bases from V and 5 bases from J, with 13 bases between. The CDR3 DNA sequence: TGTGCCAGCAGCTTAAGGGGGGGAACTGACAATGAGCAGTTCTTC. Its translation is CASSLRGGTDNEQFF.

The rearrangement links TRBV6-1 to TRBJ2-3; D perhaps matches TRBD2 (6 bases). This CDR3 spans 14 amino acids. CDR1 is MNHNS and CDR2 is SASEGT in the germline V gene. The germline V and J ends were trimmed by 3 bases and 4 bases, with 11 bases remaining between them. CDR3 sequence reads: CASSEAGWSDTQYF. The CDR3 DNA sequence: TGTGCCAGCAGTGAGGCGGGGTGGTCAGATACGCAGTATTTT.

This sequence joins TRBV5-1 and TRBJ2-1; 8 bases are a match to TRBD1. This CDR3 spans 16 amino acids. V lost 5 bases, J lost 0 bases, and 7 bases stayed unmatched. CDR1 SGHRS and CDR2 YFSETQ come from the germline V gene. CDR3 DNA sequence: TGCGCCAGCAGGCCACCCACAGGGGGCTCCTACAATGAGCAGTTCTTC. Protein sequence: CASRPPTGGSYNEQFF.

The rearrangement links TRBV19 to TRBJ1-5; tentatively, D is TRBD1 (5 bases). Germline lookup yields CDR1 LNHDA and CDR2 SQIVND (reference sequence). The CDR3 contains 15 residues. V lost 6 bases, J lost 7 bases, and 19 bases lay in between. DNA of the CDR3: TGTGCCAGTAGAGCCGCGGTGGGGGGAGGCCAGCCCCAGCATTTT. This encodes CASRAAVGGGQPQHF.

J is TRBJ1-5 and V is TRBV27; TRBD1 might be the D (5 bases). With 3 bases removed from V and 0 bases from J, the gap between germline ends came to 9 bases. The germline V gene encodes CDR1 MNHEY and CDR2 SMNVEV (reference sequence). The CDR3 runs to 15 residues. Written as DNA, the CDR3 is TGTGCCAGCAGTTTGACAGCCGATAGCAATCAGCCCCAGCATTTT. It translates to CASSLTADSNQPQHF.

The V gene is TRBV6-1, the J gene TRBJ2-1; 7 nucleotides match TRBD2. With V trimmed by 1 base and J by 2 bases, 5 bases remained unmatched. This CDR3 has 16 residues. Per germline, CDR1 MNHNS and CDR2 SASEGT. CDR3 DNA: TGTGCCAGCAGTGAAGTCGGCGGGAGCACCTACAATGAGCAGTTCTTC. Its translation: CASSEVGGSTYNEQFF.

The chain joins TRBV18 to TRBJ2-7; TRBD1 matches 9 bases. The CDR3 runs 14 residues. CDR1 is KGHSH and CDR2 is LQKENI in the germline V gene. Trimming removed 3 bases from V and 2 bases from J; junction bases left unmatched: 2. For the CDR3, the DNA is TGTGCCAGCTCACCTAGGACAGGGGCCTACGAGCAGTACTTC. This encodes CASSPRTGAYEQYF.